The 21 T cell receptor beta chains presented below share a single source sample, sequenced in a study of blood T cell repertoires in COVID-19. The assay was immunoSEQ multiplex PCR, and TCRdb's table has in-frame clones only and misses some. Of over 150,000 clones listed, roughly 87% are singletons. The sample comprised PBMCs or T cells enriched from blood (not recorded which). These TCRs come from a woman aged 45 to 65 who had recovered from COVID-19.

This rearrangement joins TRBV27 to TRBJ2-2, with 7 bases aligning to TRBD2. The CDR3 is 15 residues long. Germline V gives CDR1 MNHEY, CDR2 SMNVEV (reference sequence). The J segment lost 0 bases and the V segment lost 4 bases, leaving 2 bases of the junction unmatched. CDR3 sequence (DNA): TGTGCCAGCAGTTCCGGGACTACGAACACCGGGGAGCTGTTTTTT. It is translated as CASSSGTTNTGELFF.

The chain employs TRBV2 and TRBJ2-5; 9 bases align to TRBD2. Germline lookup yields CDR1 SNHLY and CDR2 FYNNEI. V lost 3 bases, J lost 4 bases, and 6 bases stayed unmatched. CDR3 length equals 15 residues. CDR3 loop: CASSDPGLATETQYF. The CDR3 nucleotides are TGTGCCAGCAGTGACCCGGGACTAGCTACAGAGACCCAGTACTTC.

The chain joins TRBV18 to TRBJ2-3; 12 positions agree with TRBD2. The CDR3 is 17 amino acids. Looked up from germline, CDR1 is KGHSH and CDR2 is LQKENI. V gave up 3 bases and J gave up 3 bases; unmatched junction bases: 7. This CDR3 is CASSPLGLAGRTDTQYF. The CDR3 coding sequence is TGTGCCAGCTCACCCCTAGGACTAGCGGGGAGGACAGATACGCAGTATTTT. Complete variable domain (other parts from reference TRBV18 and TRBJ2-3): NAGVMQNPRHLVRRRGQEARLRCSPMKGHSHVYWYRQLPEEGLKFMVYLQKENIIDESGMPKERFSAEFPKEGPSILRIQQVVRGDSAAYFCASSPLGLAGRTDTQYFGPGTRLTVL.

This clone was seen only once. The rearrangement uses TRBV5-1 and TRBJ1-4, with 8 bases fitting TRBD1. The CDR3 runs 15 residues. CDR1 SGHRS and CDR2 YFSETQ come from the germline V gene. The V gene end was trimmed by 4 bases and the J gene end by 4 bases; junction bases not matched to a gene: 6. The CDR3: CASSPTGADNEKLFF. The DNA of the CDR3 is TGCGCCAGCAGCCCGACAGGGGCGGATAATGAAAAACTGTTTTTT.

This chain links TRBV6-1 with TRBJ2-7; D is unclear. V was pared by 3 bases and J by 2 bases, with 14 bases between. Germline lookup yields CDR1 MNHNS and CDR2 SASEGT. This CDR3 is built from 15 residues. CDR3 DNA sequence: TGTGCCAGCAGTGACCTTACTGCCATGACCTACGAGCAGTACTTC. Encoded protein: CASSDLTAMTYEQYF.

The chain carries TRBV27 and TRBJ1-1; 10 positions match TRBD1. CDR1 is MNHEY and CDR2 is SMNVEV in the germline V gene (reference sequence). The CDR3 runs to 16 residues. V gave up 2 bases and J gave up 5 bases; unmatched junction bases: 8. The CDR3 protein is CASSLPSTGGRTEAFF. CDR3 in DNA: TGTGCCAGCAGTTTACCCTCGACAGGGGGCAGGACTGAAGCTTTCTTT.

The chain carries TRBV9 and TRBJ1-2; D possibly corresponds to TRBD1 (5 bases). From germline, CDR1 is SGDLS and CDR2 YYNGEE. V was clipped by 0 bases and J by 4 bases, with 16 bases between them. The CDR3 totals 16 residues. The CDR3 nucleotides read TGTGCCAGCAGCGTAGATGGTCGGGACTGGATCTATGGCTACACCTTC. Its translation: CASSVDGRDWIYGYTF.

This clone was observed once. V usage is TRBV5-6 and J usage is TRBJ1-2; no definite D call. V lost 4 bases to trimming and J lost 2 bases, with 12 bases between them. The CDR3 consists of 14 residues. CDR1 is SGHDT and CDR2 is YYEEEE in the germline V gene. CDR3 coding DNA: TGTGCCAGCAGCCCGACGAGGGAGAACTATGGCTACACCTTC. Amino acids: CASSPTRENYGYTF.

The chain couples TRBV11-1 to TRBJ1-4; possible D gene TRBD1, 5 bases. The CDR3 extends over 16 amino acids. Germline values: CDR1 SGHAT, CDR2 FQDESV (reference sequence). Trimming took off 1 base at V and 0 bases at J, with 9 bases between the two ends. The CDR3 is CASSLGQITTNEKLFF. CDR3 in DNA: TGTGCCAGCAGCTTAGGACAGATCACAACTAATGAAAAACTGTTTTTT.

The gene calls are TRBV25-1 and TRBJ2-6; TRBD1 agrees at 7 bases. The V gene's germline CDR1 is MGHDK and CDR2 SYGVNS. The CDR3 covers 17 residues. J gave up 7 bases and V 6 bases, and 15 bases lay outside the gene matches. The CDR3 nucleotides read TGTGCCAGCAGGGAGTTGACAGGGCGCACCTTTGCCAACGTCCTGACTTTC. It yields the protein CASRELTGRTFANVLTF.

V usage is TRBV10-1 and J usage is TRBJ1-2; maybe TRBD1 (5 bases). The CDR3 has 14 residues. Per the germline V gene, CDR1 is WNHNN and CDR2 is SYGVQD (reference sequence). V lost 0 bases and J 4 bases, leaving 9 bases between the germline ends. The CDR3 protein is CASSESRRGYGYTF. In DNA form, the CDR3 reads TGCGCCAGCAGTGAGTCCCGGAGGGGCTATGGCTACACCTTC.

This chain links TRBV10-2 with TRBJ2-1; 7 bases are a match to TRBD1. Trimming cost V 7 bases and J 2 bases; bases outside gene matches: 5. In germline, CDR1 is WSHSY, CDR2 SAAADI. This CDR3 is 14 amino acids long. The DNA for the CDR3 is TGCGCCAGCACCAGACAGGGCCCCTACAATGAGCAGTTCTTC. As protein: CASTRQGPYNEQFF.

V and J are TRBV20-1 and TRBJ1-2; 7 bases are shared with TRBD1. V lost 3 bases to trimming and J lost 3 bases; unmatched junction nucleotides: 13. CDR1 DFQATT and CDR2 SNEGSKA come from the germline V gene (reference sequence). This CDR3 contains 16 residues. This chain's CDR3 is CSASPGGRGRDYGYTF. The CDR3 coding sequence is TGCAGTGCTAGTCCAGGCGGGAGGGGGCGCGACTATGGCTACACCTTC.

This clone was counted only a few times. The chain recombines TRBV29-1 with TRBJ2-5; the match to TRBD1 covers 7 bases. This CDR3 is built from 14 residues. The germline V gene has CDR1 SQVTM and CDR2 ANQGSEA. V shed 4 bases and J 0 bases; nucleotides not matched to a gene: 5. The CDR3 loop reads CSVGGQLYQETQYF. CDR3 nucleotides: TGCAGCGTTGGGGGACAGTTGTACCAAGAGACCCAGTACTTC.

This clone was picked up one time. The chain joins TRBV29-1 to TRBJ2-3, with D maybe TRBD2 (5 bases). Germline loops: CDR1 SQVTM, CDR2 ANQGSEA. The CDR3 has 14 residues. Trimming cost V 5 bases and J 1 base, with 13 bases left between them. CDR3 residues: CSVRRGIGTDTQYF. CDR3 bases: TGCAGCGTTAGACGGGGAATTGGCACAGATACGCAGTATTTT.

The chain couples TRBV19 to TRBJ2-3, with unresolved D. Per germline, CDR1 LNHDA and CDR2 SQIVND (reference sequence). The CDR3 extends over 15 amino acids. V shed 8 bases and J shed 1 base, with 16 bases lying between them. The CDR3 DNA reads TGTGCCAGTCGGCGCCAGGCGTTTGGCACAGATACGCAGTATTTT. It yields the protein CASRRQAFGTDTQYF. The full variable domain, rest sourced from reference TRBV19 and TRBJ2-3, is DGGITQSPKYLFRKEGQNVTLSCEQNLNHDAMYWYRQDPGQGLRLIYYSQIVNDFQKGDIAEGYSVSREKKESFPLTVTSAQKNPTAFYLCASRRQAFGTDTQYFGPGTRLTVL.

This chain joins TRBV5-4 and TRBJ2-7, with 8 bases matching TRBD1. V shed 4 bases and J 6 bases; nucleotides not matched to a gene: 12. The CDR3 covers 15 residues. Germline V CDR1 and CDR2: SGHNT, YYREEE (reference sequence). In DNA, the CDR3 is TGTGCCAGCAGCAGAGGACAGGGTGAGTTACGCGAGCAGTACTTC. Translation gives CASSRGQGELREQYF.

V gene TRBV2 combines with J gene TRBJ1-1; possible D gene TRBD1, 5 bases. CDR1 is SNHLY and CDR2 is FYNNEI in the germline V gene. The V and J ends lost 5 bases and 1 base respectively, with 8 bases between them. The CDR3 runs to 13 residues. In DNA, the CDR3 is TGTGCCAGCAGTCAAGGACAGAACACTGAAGCTTTCTTT. It yields the protein CASSQGQNTEAFF.

The chain links TRBV2 to TRBJ2-2; D is possibly TRBD1 (5 bases). Germline V gene sequence: CDR1 SNHLY, CDR2 FYNNEI. V lost 0 bases, J lost 4 bases, and 9 bases lay in between. CDR3 length: 15 amino acids. The CDR3 region is CASSEARAPTGELFF. Here the CDR3 DNA reads TGTGCCAGCAGTGAAGCCAGGGCTCCCACCGGGGAGCTGTTTTTT.

This chain connects TRBV6-2 or TRBV6-3 to TRBJ2-2; the match to TRBD1 covers 9 bases. The CDR3 is 16 residues long. J lost 5 bases, V lost 7 bases, and 11 bases had no gene match. Germline V gene lookup returns CDR1 MNHEY and CDR2 SVGEGT. The CDR3 here is CASIPQGAGLTGELFF. The CDR3 DNA reads as TGTGCCAGCATCCCACAGGGGGCCGGATTGACCGGGGAGCTGTTTTTT.

This clone was picked up a small number of times. The gene calls are TRBV28 and TRBJ1-4, with D possibly TRBD1 on 5 matching bases. Deletions cut 3 bases from V and 8 bases from J, with 13 bases between. Germline V lookup: CDR1 MDHEN, CDR2 SYDVKM. This CDR3 is 14 amino acids long. For the CDR3, the DNA is TGTGCCAGCAGTTTGATGGACAATAACGAAAAACTGTTTTTT. This sequence encodes CASSLMDNNEKLFF. The full variable domain, in which reference TRBV28 and TRBJ1-4 provide the parts outside the CDR3, is DVKVTQSSRYLVKRTGEKVFLECVQDMDHENMFWYRQDPGLGLRLIYFSYDVKMKEKGDIPEGYSVSREKKERFSLILESASTNQTSMYLCASSLMDNNEKLFFGSGTQLSVL.